This T cell receptor beta chain was found in a study of blood T cell repertoires in COVID-19. Study at large: Specimens from acute and convalescent COVID-19 originated in the United States, Italy and Spain. Nucleic acid was either cDNA or gDNA, and it came from T cells, B-cell-depleted T cells, or PBMCs.

Germline V gene lookup returns CDR1 MNHEY and CDR2 SMNVEV (reference sequence). The CDR3 runs 14 residues. V was shortened by 3 bases and J by 4 bases, with 10 bases between the two germline ends. Authors' data handling: Amplification with reference gene primers provided the estimates of nucleated cell counts. This table comes from immunoSEQ multiplex PCR, and its TCRdb copy is limited to in-frame clones, with some not included. The V and J calls and clone size are taken from that table; D and trimming were inferred from the DNA. The sample carries 180,000 or so clones, 70% to 80% recorded once. Participants came from 20 to 25 US areas, aged roughly 18 to 89 years.

This TCR was sampled from a man aged 55 to 69 who had been exposed to COVID-19. This chain links TRBV27 with TRBJ1-5; maybe TRBD1 (5 bases). Input material: PBMCs or T cells enriched from blood (not recorded which). Written as DNA, the CDR3 is TGTGCCAGCAGTTTGGGAGGGGTTAATCAGCCCCAGCATTTT. Translating it yields CASSLGGVNQPQHF.